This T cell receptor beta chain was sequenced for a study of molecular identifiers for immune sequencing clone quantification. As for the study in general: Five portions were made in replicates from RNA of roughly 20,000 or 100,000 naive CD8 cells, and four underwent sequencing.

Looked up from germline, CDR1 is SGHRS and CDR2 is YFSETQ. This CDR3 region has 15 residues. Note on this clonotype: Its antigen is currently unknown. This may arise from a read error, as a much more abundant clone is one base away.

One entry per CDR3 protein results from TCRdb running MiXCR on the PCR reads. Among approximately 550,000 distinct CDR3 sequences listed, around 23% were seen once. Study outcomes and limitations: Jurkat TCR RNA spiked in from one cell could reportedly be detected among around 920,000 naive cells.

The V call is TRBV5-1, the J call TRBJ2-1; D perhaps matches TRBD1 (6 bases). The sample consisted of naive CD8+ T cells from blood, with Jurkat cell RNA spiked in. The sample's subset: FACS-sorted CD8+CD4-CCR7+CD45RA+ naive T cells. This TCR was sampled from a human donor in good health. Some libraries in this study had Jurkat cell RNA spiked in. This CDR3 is CVSSLAPDSYNEQFF. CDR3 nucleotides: TGCGTCAGCAGCTTGGCCCCGGACAGCTACAATGAGCAGTTCTTC.